The source of this TCR beta chain is a study of shared clonotypes between healthy human individuals. TCRdb's table, derived via immunoSEQ multiplex PCR, lists solely in-frame clones and lacks some. This sample has 2 million to 2.5 million clones, with more than 85% found just once. The CDR3 totals 11 residues. V was clipped by 5 bases and J by 3 bases, with 8 bases between them. Germline V CDR1 and CDR2: DFQATT, SNEGSKA (reference sequence). The sample consisted of naive CD4+ T cells from PBMCs. Subset defined: CD45RA+ positively selected. This receptor was obtained from a man in his late teens or twenties in good health. Some clones in this sample may be carry-over from other donors' samples. The chain couples TRBV20-1 to TRBJ2-7; no definite D call. CDR3 loop: CSAPIFYEQYF. The CDR3 DNA is TGCAGTGCTCCCATATTCTACGAGCAGTACTTC.